What follows are 32 T cell receptor beta chains derived from one specimen sequenced in a study of blood T cell repertoires in COVID-19. The method was immunoSEQ multiplex PCR; TCRdb's version includes in-frame clones alone and lacks a portion of them. Of 300,000 to 350,000 clones in the sample, approximately 89% are singletons; the top ten hold 3% to 4%. Sequencing was done on a sample of peripheral blood. These receptors originate from a woman aged 60 to 75 with COVID-19, enrolled during active disease.

V usage is TRBV4-1 and J usage is TRBJ2-6; perhaps TRBD2 as D (6 bases). Germline CDR1 MGHRA, CDR2 YSYEKL. V was pared by 1 base and J by 6 bases, with 13 bases between. The CDR3 length is 16 residues. This CDR3 reads CASSQVGGREANVLTF. In DNA form, the CDR3 reads TGCGCCAGCAGCCAAGTGGGGGGACGAGAGGCCAACGTCCTGACTTTC.

The V call is TRBV6-5, the J call TRBJ2-4; possibly TRBD2 for D (6 bases). V was trimmed by 8 bases and J by 3 bases, leaving 11 bases between them. Looked up from germline, CDR1 is MNHEY and CDR2 is SVGAGI. This CDR3 spans 13 amino acids. This CDR3 reads CASVRGGKNIQYF. The DNA of the CDR3 is TGTGCCAGCGTCCGGGGAGGCAAAAACATTCAGTACTTC.

The chain employs TRBV5-1 and TRBJ1-6; unclear D gene. This CDR3 comprises 13 residues. The V end lost 3 bases, the J end lost 8 bases, and 9 bases lay between the germline ends. Germline CDR1 SGHRS, CDR2 YFSETQ. The CDR3, as DNA: TGCGCCAGCAGCTACGACATCGATTCACCCCTCCACTTT. Translating it yields CASSYDIDSPLHF.

CDR3 DNA sequence: TGTGCCAGCAGCTACGAGGGTGTCGCCCCGGTAGATGGCTACACCTTC. Amino acid sequence: CASSYEGVAPVDGYTF. The chain joins TRBV7-8 to TRBJ1-2; no firm D call. Germline CDR1 SGHVS, CDR2 FQNEAQ. Trimming took off 4 bases at V and 6 bases at J, with 21 bases between the two ends. The CDR3 covers 16 residues.

The J gene is TRBJ1-2, the V gene TRBV19; 9 positions agree with TRBD1. Germline V gene sequence: CDR1 LNHDA, CDR2 SQIVND (reference sequence). The CDR3 length is 16 residues. The J segment lost 4 bases and the V segment lost 5 bases, leaving 11 bases of the junction unmatched. CDR3 sequence (DNA): TGTGCCAGTAGTTTAACAGGGGGCGAGTTGCCCTATGGCTACACCTTC. Protein product: CASSLTGGELPYGYTF.

A word on this clone: Other DNA sequences from this sample encode an identical CDR3 as well. The V and J genes are TRBV28 and TRBJ1-2; 10 positions agree with TRBD1. This CDR3 spans 15 amino acids. Germline trimming cut 2 bases from V and 2 bases from J; bases unmatched to any gene: 2. Germline CDR1 MDHEN, CDR2 SYDVKM. The CDR3 region is CASSLLGQGNYGYTF. The CDR3, as DNA: TGTGCCAGCAGTTTACTGGGACAGGGGAACTATGGCTACACCTTC.

Concerning this clone itself: A junction boundary mismatches the germline segment, possibly from a read error. The gene calls are TRBV28 and TRBJ2-7, with a possible D match to TRBD2 (7 bases). CDR3 size: 14 residues. The germline V gene encodes CDR1 MDHEN and CDR2 SYDVKM. The CDR3 DNA is TGTGCCAGCAGTCTGACAGGACTAGGCTACGGGCAGTACTTC. Its protein product is CASSLTGLGYGQYF.

This rearrangement joins TRBV5-4 to TRBJ1-1; no definite D call. V lost 4 bases, J lost 7 bases, and 20 bases lay in between. The CDR3 is 15 amino acids. Germline V gene data show CDR1 as SGHNT and CDR2 as YYREEE (reference sequence). For the CDR3, the DNA is TGTGCCAGCAGCCCCAAACCCCGGGAGAGCGGTGAAGCTTTCTTT. Its protein product is CASSPKPRESGEAFF.

V is TRBV19 and J is TRBJ1-5, with D uncertain. There are 13 residues in the CDR3. Germline CDR1 reads LNHDA; CDR2 reads SQIVND (reference sequence). The V end was cut by 5 bases, the J end by 7 bases, with 12 bases between. The CDR3 here is CASSPGVWQPQHF. CDR3 nucleotides: TGTGCCAGTAGTCCCGGGGTATGGCAGCCCCAGCATTTT.

The rearrangement uses TRBV12-3 or TRBV12-4 and TRBJ1-5; possibly TRBD1 for D (5 bases). Deletions cut 5 bases from V and 5 bases from J, with 10 bases between. The CDR3 has 13 residues. The CDR3 spells CASSPGLHQPQHF. CDR3 coding DNA: TGTGCCAGCAGTCCGGGACTACATCAGCCCCAGCATTTT.

The chain recombines TRBV7-3 with TRBJ1-1; a possible D gene is TRBD1 (5 bases). The germline CDR1 and CDR2 sequences are SGHTA and FQGTGA. V was trimmed by 5 bases and J by 3 bases, leaving 13 bases between them. The CDR3 length is 14 residues. The CDR3 protein is CASSPQGEDTEAFF. CDR3 nucleotides: TGTGCCAGCAGCCCTCAGGGTGAGGACACTGAAGCTTTCTTT.

This clone was recorded at least ten times. This chain joins TRBV11-1 and TRBJ1-2; 7 bases fit TRBD1. The ends lost 4 bases at V and 6 bases at J; junction bases unmatched: 8. Germline CDR1 reads SGHAT; CDR2 reads FQDESV (reference sequence). The CDR3 is 14 residues long. In DNA form, the CDR3 reads TGTGCCAGCAGCTCGCCGGGACAGTCAGATGGCTACACCTTC. Protein sequence: CASSSPGQSDGYTF.

The J gene is TRBJ1-5, the V gene TRBV5-6; D remains unclear. The length of the CDR3 is 14 residues. V was clipped by 3 bases and J by 6 bases, with 13 bases between them. Germline CDR1 is SGHDT and CDR2 is YYEEEE. CDR3 DNA: TGTGCCAGCAGCTCTCCGAGATATGGTCAGCCCCAGCATTTT. Protein: CASSSPRYGQPQHF.

The chain carries TRBV18 and TRBJ1-1; no definite D call. V gave up 5 bases and J gave up 3 bases, with 13 bases separating them. Per the germline V gene, CDR1 is KGHSH and CDR2 is LQKENI. The length of the CDR3 is 14 residues. CDR3 nucleotide sequence: TGTGCCAGCTCAGAAGCCAGCCGGGACACTGAAGCTTTCTTT. This codes for CASSEASRDTEAFF.

The chain recombines TRBV29-1 with TRBJ1-3; 7 bases are a match to TRBD1. CDR3 length: 14 residues. CDR1 and CDR2 from the germline V gene are SQVTM and ANQGSEA. The V gene end was trimmed by 6 bases and the J gene end by 0 bases; junction bases not matched to a gene: 5. CDR3 nucleotide sequence: TGCAGCGTCCAGGCAGGGGGCTCTGGAAACACCATATATTTT. This codes for CSVQAGGSGNTIYF. Based on the CDR3 plus reference TRBV29-1 and TRBJ1-3, the full variable domain is SAVISQKPSRDICQRGTSLTIQCQVDSQVTMMFWYRQQPGQSLTLIATANQGSEATYESGFVIDKFPISRPNLTFSTLTVSNMSPEDSSIYLCSVQAGGSGNTIYFGEGSWLTVV.

This clone was observed a handful of times. The CDR3, as DNA: TGTGCCAGCAGCTCGAGTCAGGGGGTCGGCGAGCAGTACTTC. This encodes CASSSSQGVGEQYF. The V and J genes are TRBV5-4 and TRBJ2-7; 7 nucleotides match TRBD1. Per the germline V gene, CDR1 is SGHNT and CDR2 is YYREEE (reference sequence). V was clipped by 3 bases and J by 6 bases; unmatched bases: 9. The CDR3 covers 14 residues.

The CDR3 DNA reads TGTGCCAGCAGCTTAGGAGACAGGAACACCGGGGAGCTGTTTTTT. Its translation is CASSLGDRNTGELFF. This chain links TRBV7-3 with TRBJ2-2; possible D gene TRBD1, 5 bases. This CDR3 comprises 15 residues. Germline V gives CDR1 SGHTA, CDR2 FQGTGA. V dropped 2 bases and J dropped 1 base, with 8 bases sitting between them.

The rearrangement joins TRBV7-2 to TRBJ1-6; possibly TRBD1 for D (6 bases). The CDR3 spans 14 residues. CDR1 is SGHTA and CDR2 is FQGNSA in the germline V gene. V lost 7 bases to trimming and J lost 6 bases, with 13 bases between them. CDR3 residues: CASTQDRSNSPLHF. DNA for the CDR3: TGTGCCAGCACCCAGGACAGAAGTAATTCACCCCTCCACTTT.

V and J are TRBV5-5 and TRBJ1-1; D possibly corresponds to TRBD1 (6 bases). Germline V lookup: CDR1 SGHKS, CDR2 YYEKEE (reference sequence). The CDR3 is 15 residues long. Trimming pared 4 bases from V and 1 base from J, leaving 14 bases between. Written as DNA, the CDR3 is TGTGCCAGCAGCCCAATCGGACAGCCGAACACTGAAGCTTTCTTT. This gives the protein CASSPIGQPNTEAFF.

A single count supports this clone. The genes are TRBV7-2 and TRBJ1-3; D gene uncertain. The CDR3 runs 14 residues. V dropped 4 bases and J dropped 3 bases, with 10 bases sitting between them. Germline CDR1 and CDR2: SGHTA and FQGNSA. The CDR3 is CASSYMTGGNTIYF. The CDR3 DNA reads as TGTGCCAGCAGCTACATGACTGGTGGAAACACCATATATTTT.

The table lists this clone with a few counts. This sequence joins TRBV2 and TRBJ2-5; 13 bases line up with TRBD2. Germline loops: CDR1 SNHLY, CDR2 FYNNEI. The CDR3 has 16 residues. V was clipped by 7 bases and J by 2 bases; unmatched bases: 7. This chain's CDR3 is CASNDPTSGGQETQYF. In DNA, the CDR3 is TGTGCCAGCAACGACCCGACTAGCGGGGGGCAAGAGACCCAGTACTTC. Based on the CDR3 plus reference TRBV2 and TRBJ2-5, the full variable domain is EPEVTQTPSHQVTQMGQEVILRCVPISNHLYFYWYRQILGQKVEFLVSFYNNEISEKSEIFDDQFSVERPDGSNFTLKIRSTKLEDSAMYFCASNDPTSGGQETQYFGPGTRLLVL.

This clone turned up a few times. This rearrangement joins TRBV5-1 to TRBJ2-3, with 7 bases aligning to TRBD2. V trimming: 0 bases; J trimming: 3 bases; junction bases outside the gene matches: 7. Germline CDR1 reads SGHRS; CDR2 reads YFSETQ. This CDR3 spans 16 amino acids. The CDR3 is CASSLATSAGTDTQYF. The CDR3 DNA sequence: TGCGCCAGCAGCTTGGCCACTAGCGCCGGGACAGATACGCAGTATTTT.

This chain joins TRBV25-1 and TRBJ1-5, with 8 bases lining up with TRBD1. V shed 3 bases and J 1 base; nucleotides not matched to a gene: 5. Germline loops: CDR1 MGHDK, CDR2 SYGVNS. This CDR3 has 16 residues. In DNA form, the CDR3 reads TGTGCCAGCAGTGATAATACAGGGGGGAGCAATCAGCCCCAGCATTTT. Residues: CASSDNTGGSNQPQHF.

The rearrangement links TRBV6-1 to TRBJ2-3; 7 nucleotides align to TRBD1. This CDR3 has 15 residues. The V and J ends lost 3 bases and 3 bases, in that order; junction bases with no gene match: 6. Germline V gene data show CDR1 as MNHNS and CDR2 as SASEGT. As DNA, the CDR3 is TGTGCCAGCAGTGACAGGGGGATGGAGACAGATACGCAGTATTTT. Encoded protein: CASSDRGMETDTQYF.

The chain links TRBV18 to TRBJ2-1, with 10 bases aligning to TRBD1. The CDR3 spans 16 residues. Germline CDR1 and CDR2: KGHSH and LQKENI. The junction had 6 bases not matched to a gene; V was cut back by 1 base and J by 6 bases. Here the CDR3 reads CASSPQKGTGVNEQFF. Written as DNA, the CDR3 is TGTGCCAGCTCACCACAAAAGGGGACAGGGGTCAATGAGCAGTTCTTC.

This rearrangement joins TRBV5-4 to TRBJ2-3, with 14 bases identical to TRBD2. Germline V gene sequence: CDR1 SGHNT, CDR2 YYREEE (reference sequence). There are 15 residues in the CDR3. The ends lost 4 bases at V and 5 bases at J; junction bases unmatched: 3. The CDR3 is CASSGGTSGGDTQYF. The CDR3 bases are TGTGCCAGCAGCGGAGGGACTAGCGGGGGAGATACGCAGTATTTT.

This chain joins TRBV5-4 and TRBJ2-3; a possible D gene is TRBD2 (5 bases). Germline V gives CDR1 SGHNT, CDR2 YYREEE (reference sequence). The CDR3 spans 13 residues. The germline V and J ends were trimmed by 4 bases and 3 bases, with 9 bases remaining between them. The CDR3 here is CASSRTLTDTQYF. CDR3 DNA: TGTGCCAGCAGCCGGACTTTAACAGATACGCAGTATTTT.

This chain connects TRBV27 to TRBJ1-6; D may be TRBD1 (6 bases). Germline loops: CDR1 MNHEY, CDR2 SMNVEV (reference sequence). Trimming removed 5 bases from V and 7 bases from J, with 15 bases in between. The CDR3 sequence is 15 residues long. The CDR3 bases are TGTGCCAGCAGTCCCCGGACAGCTGAGAATTCACCCCTCCACTTT. Encoded protein: CASSPRTAENSPLHF.

J is TRBJ1-1 and V is TRBV13, with D possibly being TRBD1 (6 bases). Germline CDR1 reads PRHDT; CDR2 reads FYEKMQ (reference sequence). The germline V and J ends were trimmed by 1 base and 5 bases, with 20 bases remaining between them. This CDR3 region has 17 residues. The CDR3 here is CASSLALLPGVRTEAFF. In DNA form, the CDR3 reads TGTGCCAGCAGCTTAGCACTGCTACCAGGGGTGAGGACTGAAGCTTTCTTT.

The chain couples TRBV5-4 to TRBJ2-2; 7 bases map to TRBD2. The CDR3 loop spans 15 amino acids. The V and J ends lost 4 bases and 4 bases, in that order; junction bases with no gene match: 7. The germline V gene encodes CDR1 SGHNT and CDR2 YYREEE (reference sequence). CDR3 sequence (DNA): TGTGCCAGCAGCCCGGGAGGCGGCCCCACCGGGGAGCTGTTTTTT. It codes for CASSPGGGPTGELFF.

V is TRBV6-5 and J is TRBJ1-6; no definite D call. This CDR3 contains 15 residues. Trimming shortened V by 6 bases and J by 5 bases, and 14 bases separated the two germline ends. Germline V gives CDR1 MNHEY, CDR2 SVGAGI. In DNA form, the CDR3 reads TGTGCCAGCAGAAGCTACGGGAGCAATAATTCACCCCTCCACTTT. Encoded protein: CASRSYGSNNSPLHF.

This chain links TRBV18 with TRBJ1-4; no clear D gene. This CDR3 has 14 amino acids. Germline V gives CDR1 KGHSH, CDR2 LQKENI. The V and J ends lost 3 bases and 0 bases respectively, with 5 bases between them. CDR3: CASSPGTTNEKLFF. The CDR3 DNA follows: TGTGCCAGCTCACCCGGTACAACTAATGAAAAACTGTTTTTT.